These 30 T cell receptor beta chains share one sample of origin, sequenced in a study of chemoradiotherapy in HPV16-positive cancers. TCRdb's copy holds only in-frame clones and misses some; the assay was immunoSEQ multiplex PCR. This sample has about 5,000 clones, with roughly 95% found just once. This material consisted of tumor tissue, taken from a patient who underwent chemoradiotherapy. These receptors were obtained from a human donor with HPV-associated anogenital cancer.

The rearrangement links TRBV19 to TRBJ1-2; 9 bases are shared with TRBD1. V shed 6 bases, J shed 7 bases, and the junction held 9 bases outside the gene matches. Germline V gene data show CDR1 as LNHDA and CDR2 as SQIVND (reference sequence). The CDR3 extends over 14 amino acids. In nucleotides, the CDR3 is TGTGCCAGTAGCCCTGGGACAGGGAGTCGTGGCTACACCTTC. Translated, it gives CASSPGTGSRGYTF.

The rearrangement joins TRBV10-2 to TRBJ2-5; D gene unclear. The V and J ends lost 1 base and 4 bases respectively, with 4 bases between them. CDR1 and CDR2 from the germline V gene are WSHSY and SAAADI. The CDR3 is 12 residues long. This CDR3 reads CASSELGETQYF. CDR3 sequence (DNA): TGCGCCAGCAGTGAGTTGGGAGAGACCCAGTACTTC.

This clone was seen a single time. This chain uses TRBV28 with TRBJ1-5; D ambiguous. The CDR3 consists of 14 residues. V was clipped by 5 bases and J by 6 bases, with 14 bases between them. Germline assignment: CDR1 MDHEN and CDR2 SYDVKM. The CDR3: CASSPGPLGQPQHF. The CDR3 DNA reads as TGTGCCAGCAGTCCGGGCCCATTAGGTCAGCCCCAGCATTTT.

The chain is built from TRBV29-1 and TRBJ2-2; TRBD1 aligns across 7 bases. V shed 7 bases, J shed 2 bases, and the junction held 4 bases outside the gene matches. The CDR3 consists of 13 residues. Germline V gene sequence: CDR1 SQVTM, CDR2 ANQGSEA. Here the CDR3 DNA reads TGCAGCGCCAGACAGGGTAACACCGGGGAGCTGTTTTTT. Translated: CSARQGNTGELFF.

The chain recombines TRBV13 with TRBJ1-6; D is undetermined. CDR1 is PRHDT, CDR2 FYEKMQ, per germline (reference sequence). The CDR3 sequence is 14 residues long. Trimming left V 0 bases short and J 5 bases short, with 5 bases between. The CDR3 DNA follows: TGTGCCAGCAGCTTAGGCGGACATAATTCACCCCTCCACTTT. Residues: CASSLGGHNSPLHF.

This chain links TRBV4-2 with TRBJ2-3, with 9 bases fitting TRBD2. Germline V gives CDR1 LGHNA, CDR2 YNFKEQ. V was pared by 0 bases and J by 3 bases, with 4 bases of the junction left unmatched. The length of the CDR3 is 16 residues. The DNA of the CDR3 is TGTGCCAGCAGCCAAGACCTAGCGGGACGAACAGATACGCAGTATTTT. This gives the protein CASSQDLAGRTDTQYF.

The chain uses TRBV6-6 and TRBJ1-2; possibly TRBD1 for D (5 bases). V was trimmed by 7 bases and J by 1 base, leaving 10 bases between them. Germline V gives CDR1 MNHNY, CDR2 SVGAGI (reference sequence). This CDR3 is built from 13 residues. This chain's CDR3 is CASKEQDNYGYTF. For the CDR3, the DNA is TGTGCCAGCAAAGAACAGGATAACTATGGCTACACCTTC.

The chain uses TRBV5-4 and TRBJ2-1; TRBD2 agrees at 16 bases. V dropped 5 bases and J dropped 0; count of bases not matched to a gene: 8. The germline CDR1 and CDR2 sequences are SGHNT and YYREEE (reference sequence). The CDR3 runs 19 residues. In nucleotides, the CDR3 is TGTGCCAGCAGTTTACAGGGACTAGCGGGAGGGAGCTCCTACAATGAGCAGTTCTTC. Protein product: CASSLQGLAGGSSYNEQFF.

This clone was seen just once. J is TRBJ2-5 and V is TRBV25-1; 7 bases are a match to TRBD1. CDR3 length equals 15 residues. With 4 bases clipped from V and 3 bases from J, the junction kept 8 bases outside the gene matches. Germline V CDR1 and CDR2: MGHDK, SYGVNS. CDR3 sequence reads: CASSAIGTEKETQYF. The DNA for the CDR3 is TGTGCCAGCAGTGCGATCGGGACAGAGAAAGAGACCCAGTACTTC.

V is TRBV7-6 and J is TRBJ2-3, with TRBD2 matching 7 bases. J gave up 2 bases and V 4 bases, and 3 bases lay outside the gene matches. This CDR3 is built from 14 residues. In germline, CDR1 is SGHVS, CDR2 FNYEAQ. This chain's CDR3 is CASSSGGYTDTQYF. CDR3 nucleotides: TGTGCCAGCAGCTCGGGGGGATACACAGATACGCAGTATTTT.

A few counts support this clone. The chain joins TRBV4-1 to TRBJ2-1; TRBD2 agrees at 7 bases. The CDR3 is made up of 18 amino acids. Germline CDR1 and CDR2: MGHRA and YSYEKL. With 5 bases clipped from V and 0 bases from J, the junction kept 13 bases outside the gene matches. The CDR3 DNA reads TGCGCCAGCAGCGACAGAGATAGCGGGTTGAGCTCCTACAATGAGCAGTTCTTC. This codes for CASSDRDSGLSSYNEQFF.

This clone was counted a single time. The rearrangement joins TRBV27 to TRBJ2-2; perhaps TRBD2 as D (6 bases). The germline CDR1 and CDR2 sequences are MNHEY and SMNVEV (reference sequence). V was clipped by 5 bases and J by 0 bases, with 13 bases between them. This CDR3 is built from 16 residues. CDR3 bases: TGTGCCAGCAGTCCTTTAGCGGTTACGAACACCGGGGAGCTGTTTTTT. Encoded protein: CASSPLAVTNTGELFF.

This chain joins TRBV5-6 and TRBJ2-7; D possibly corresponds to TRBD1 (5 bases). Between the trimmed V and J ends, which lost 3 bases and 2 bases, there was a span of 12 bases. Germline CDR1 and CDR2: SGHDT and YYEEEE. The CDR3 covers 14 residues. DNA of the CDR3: TGTGCCAGCAGCTATGGACAATCGACCTACGAGCAGTACTTC. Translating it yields CASSYGQSTYEQYF.

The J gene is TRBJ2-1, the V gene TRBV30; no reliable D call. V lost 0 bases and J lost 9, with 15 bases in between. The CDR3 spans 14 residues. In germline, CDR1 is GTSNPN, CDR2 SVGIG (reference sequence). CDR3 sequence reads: CAWSVVTVKAEQFF. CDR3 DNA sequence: TGTGCCTGGAGTGTGGTCACCGTTAAGGCTGAGCAGTTCTTC.

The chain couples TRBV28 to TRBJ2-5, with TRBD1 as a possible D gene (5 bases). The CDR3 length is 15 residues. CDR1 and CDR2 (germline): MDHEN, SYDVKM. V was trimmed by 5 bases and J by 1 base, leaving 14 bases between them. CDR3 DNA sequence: TGTGCCAGCAGTCGCCTACAGGTGACCCAAGAGACCCAGTACTTC. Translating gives CASSRLQVTQETQYF.

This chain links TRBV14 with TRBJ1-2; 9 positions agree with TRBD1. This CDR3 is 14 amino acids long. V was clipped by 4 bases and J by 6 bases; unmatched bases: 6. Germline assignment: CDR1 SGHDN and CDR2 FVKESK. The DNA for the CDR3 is TGTGCCAGCAGCCTCAAGCGGACAGGGGATGGCTACACCTTC. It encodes CASSLKRTGDGYTF.

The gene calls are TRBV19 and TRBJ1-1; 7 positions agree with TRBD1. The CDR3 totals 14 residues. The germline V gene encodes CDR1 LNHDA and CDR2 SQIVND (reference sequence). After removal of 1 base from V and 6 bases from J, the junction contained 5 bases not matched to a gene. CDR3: CASSIGGGGPEAFF. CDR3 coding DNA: TGTGCCAGTAGTATAGGAGGGGGCGGTCCTGAAGCTTTCTTT.

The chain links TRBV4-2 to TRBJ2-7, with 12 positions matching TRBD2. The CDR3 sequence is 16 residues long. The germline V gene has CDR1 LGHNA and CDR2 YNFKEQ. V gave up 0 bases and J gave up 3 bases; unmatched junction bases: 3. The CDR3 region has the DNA TGTGCCAGCAGCCAAGATCCGACTAGCGGGGGCTACGAGCAGTACTTC. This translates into CASSQDPTSGGYEQYF.

The CDR3 protein is CASSFNSNTEAFF. The CDR3 DNA sequence: TGTGCCAGTAGTTTTAACTCGAACACTGAAGCTTTCTTT. The chain couples TRBV19 to TRBJ1-1; D gene uncertain. Between the trimmed V and J ends, which lost 5 bases and 1 base, there was a span of 8 bases. Germline V gives CDR1 LNHDA, CDR2 SQIVND (reference sequence). The CDR3 length is 13 residues.

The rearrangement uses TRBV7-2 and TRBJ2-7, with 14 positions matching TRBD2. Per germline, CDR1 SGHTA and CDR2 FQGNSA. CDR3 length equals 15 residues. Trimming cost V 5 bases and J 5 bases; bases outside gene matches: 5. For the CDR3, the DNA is TGTGCCAGCAGCCCCGGACTAGCGGGGGGTAACGAGCAGTACTTC. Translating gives CASSPGLAGGNEQYF.

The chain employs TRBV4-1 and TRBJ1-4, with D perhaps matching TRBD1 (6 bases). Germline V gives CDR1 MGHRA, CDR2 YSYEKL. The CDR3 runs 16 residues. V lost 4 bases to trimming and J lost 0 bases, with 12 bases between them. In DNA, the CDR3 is TGCGCCAGCAGCCGTCGACAGGCAGCAACTAATGAAAAACTGTTTTTT. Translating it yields CASSRRQAATNEKLFF.

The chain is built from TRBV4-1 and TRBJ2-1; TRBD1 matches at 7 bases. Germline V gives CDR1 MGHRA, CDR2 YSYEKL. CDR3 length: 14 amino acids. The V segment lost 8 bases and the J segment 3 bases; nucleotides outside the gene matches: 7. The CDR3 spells CASEGQGVYNEQFF. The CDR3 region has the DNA TGCGCCAGCGAGGGTCAGGGGGTCTACAATGAGCAGTTCTTC.

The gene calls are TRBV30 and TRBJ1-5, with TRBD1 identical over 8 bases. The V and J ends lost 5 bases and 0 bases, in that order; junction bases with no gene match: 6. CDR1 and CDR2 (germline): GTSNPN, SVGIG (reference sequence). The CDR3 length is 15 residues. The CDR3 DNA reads TGTGCCTGGGGTACCGGGACAGGTAGCAATCAGCCCCAGCATTTT. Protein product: CAWGTGTGSNQPQHF.

CDR3 protein: CASSESIEFGQYF. The CDR3, as DNA: TGCGCCAGCAGTGAGTCGATTGAGTTTGGGCAGTACTTC. The gene calls are TRBV10-1 and TRBJ2-7; D gene ambiguous. CDR3 length: 13 amino acids. Germline V gene lookup returns CDR1 WNHNN and CDR2 SYGVQD (reference sequence). Between the trimmed V and J ends, which lost 0 bases and 9 bases, there was a span of 12 bases.

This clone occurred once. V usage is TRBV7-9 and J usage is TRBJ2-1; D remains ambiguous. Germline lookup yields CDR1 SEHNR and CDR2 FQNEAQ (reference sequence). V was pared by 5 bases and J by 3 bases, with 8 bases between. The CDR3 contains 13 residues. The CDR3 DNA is TGTGCCAGCAGCCAAACCAACTACAATGAGCAGTTCTTC. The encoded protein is CASSQTNYNEQFF. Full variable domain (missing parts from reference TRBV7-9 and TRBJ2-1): DTGVSQNPRHKITKRGQNVTFRCDPISEHNRLYWYRQTLGQGPEFLTYFQNEAQLEKSRLLSDRFSAERPKGSFSTLEIQRTEQGDSAMYLCASSQTNYNEQFFGPGTRLTVL.

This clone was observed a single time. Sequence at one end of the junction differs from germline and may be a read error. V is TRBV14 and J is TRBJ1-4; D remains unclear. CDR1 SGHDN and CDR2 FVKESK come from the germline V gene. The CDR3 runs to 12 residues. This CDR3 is CASSQDRRGLFF. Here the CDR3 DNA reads TGTGCCAGCAGTCAAGATCGCCGTGGACTGTTTTTT.

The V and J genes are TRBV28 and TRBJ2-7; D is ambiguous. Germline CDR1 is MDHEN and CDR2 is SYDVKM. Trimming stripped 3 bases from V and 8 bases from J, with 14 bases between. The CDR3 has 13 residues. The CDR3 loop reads CASSFKLQQKQYF. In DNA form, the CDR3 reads TGTGCCAGCAGTTTTAAGTTACAGCAGAAGCAGTACTTC.

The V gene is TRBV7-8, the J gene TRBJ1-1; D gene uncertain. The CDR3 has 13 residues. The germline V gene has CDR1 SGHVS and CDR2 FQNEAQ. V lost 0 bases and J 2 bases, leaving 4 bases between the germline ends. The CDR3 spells CASSLAINTEAFF. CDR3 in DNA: TGTGCCAGCAGCTTAGCGATTAACACTGAAGCTTTCTTT.

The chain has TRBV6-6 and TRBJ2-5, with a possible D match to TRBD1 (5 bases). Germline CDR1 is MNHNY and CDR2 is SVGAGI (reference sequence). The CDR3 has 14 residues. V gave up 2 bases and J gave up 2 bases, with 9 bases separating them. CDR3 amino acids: CASSYTRQQETQYF. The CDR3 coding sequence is TGTGCCAGCAGTTACACCAGACAGCAAGAGACCCAGTACTTC.

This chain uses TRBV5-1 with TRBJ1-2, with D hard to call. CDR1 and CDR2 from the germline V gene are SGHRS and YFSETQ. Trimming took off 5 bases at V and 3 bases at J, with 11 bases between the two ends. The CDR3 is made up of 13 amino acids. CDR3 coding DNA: TGCGCCAGCAGGGAGAGGAGAGACTATGGCTACACCTTC. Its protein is CASRERRDYGYTF.